This section outlines one T cell receptor beta chain sequence together with its context. The specificity of this receptor is unknown. One base away there is no much larger clone; base qualities are not given. Participants in the prospective study were aged about 18 to 90 years, lived in about two dozen United States geographic areas, and enrolled through a virtual design. In the prospective study, cohorts were assigned on the basis of participant-reported clinical history obtained from a screening survey and a study questionnaire. Mobile phlebotomists in the prospective study collected whole blood, serum and a nasopharyngeal or oropharyngeal swab from every participant. Additional blood draws and questionnaires over an approximately two-month period could optionally be provided by prospective study participants. Prospective study blood samples were shipped either frozen or at room temperature before DNA extraction.

The immunoSEQ Assay, a bias-controlled multiplex PCR, was used to amplify TCRbeta CDR3 regions from genomic DNA. Per the original workflow: Nucleated cell counts per sample were estimated from amplification of reference gene primers within the assay. To quantify the absolute abundance of each unique TCRbeta CDR3 rearrangement, sequence reads were collapsed and filtered. For each sample, productive Simpson clonality was calculated as the square root of Simpson's diversity index across productive rearrangements. Not all clones reach the TCRdb copy of this immuneACCESS table, which keeps in-frame sequences only. Checked studies attribute under half of the gap to unresolved V genes and leave the rest unexplained. The V and J calls and clone size come from that table; D and trimming were worked out from the DNA. The sample table contains fewer than 500,000 clones; only one count was recorded for roughly 90% of them. The ten largest clonotypes hold around 0.95% of the sample.

The data derive from a study of blood T cell repertoires in COVID-19 (dated by TCRdb to 2020 to 2021). Study-wide context: Collaborator samples came from the United States, Italy and Spain and covered acute and convalescent phases of COVID-19. The material from the prospective study consisted of cDNA or gDNA derived from T cells, B-cell-depleted T cells, or PBMCs. The dataset comprised deeply sampled blood TCRbeta repertoires from subjects exposed to, actively infected with, or recovered from COVID-19. The repertoires were made available in a free public database intended to serve as a resource for research on the immune response to SARS-CoV-2. The samples were drawn from two sources: the first 160 participants of the ongoing ImmuneRACE study, and 1,254 subjects contributed by 6 global collaborators. The sample metadata nearly always contained a de-identified subject ID, COVID-19 status, age in years and sex. Where available, HLA class I and class II types were obtained from metadata supplied by the sample provider rather than from assay-based typing.

Its CDR3 holds 14 amino acids, cysteine through phenylalanine. Here the CDR3 DNA is all that survives: 42 bases in frame from base 1. CDR1 MNHEY and CDR2 SVGAGI are derived from the germline V gene. The V end gives up 5 bases and the J end 10 bases, leaving 6 bases in the junction not matched to a gene. Broader findings and caveats from the paper: How much clinical and demographic metadata was included differed by source and by participant, and the metadata was provided uncurated.

Sequencing was performed on PBMCs or T cells enriched from blood (not recorded which). The V and J genes are TRBV6-5 and TRBJ1-4, with 11 bases aligning to TRBD1. This TCR was sampled from a woman in her 30s with acute COVID-19. CDR3 protein: CASSRGQGGGKLFF. The sequenced DNA is TGTGCCAGCAGTAGGGGACAGGGGGGCGGAAAACTGTTTTTT.